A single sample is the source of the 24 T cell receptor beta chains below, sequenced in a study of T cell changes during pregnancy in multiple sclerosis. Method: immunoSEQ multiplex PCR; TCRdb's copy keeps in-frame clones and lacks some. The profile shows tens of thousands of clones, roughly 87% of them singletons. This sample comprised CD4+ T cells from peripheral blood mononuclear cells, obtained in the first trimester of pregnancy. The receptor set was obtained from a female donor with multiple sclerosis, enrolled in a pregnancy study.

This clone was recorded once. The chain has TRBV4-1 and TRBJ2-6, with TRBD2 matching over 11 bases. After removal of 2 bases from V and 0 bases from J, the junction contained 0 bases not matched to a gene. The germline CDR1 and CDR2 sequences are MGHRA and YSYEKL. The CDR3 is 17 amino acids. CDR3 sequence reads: CASSQLAGGSGANVLTF. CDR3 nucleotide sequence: TGCGCCAGCAGCCAACTAGCGGGGGGCTCTGGGGCCAACGTCCTGACTTTC.

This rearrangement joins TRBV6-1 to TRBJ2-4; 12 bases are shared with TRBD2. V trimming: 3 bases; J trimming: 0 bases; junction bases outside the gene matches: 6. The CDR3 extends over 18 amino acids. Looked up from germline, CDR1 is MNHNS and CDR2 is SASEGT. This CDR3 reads CASSDMTSGGLAKNIQYF. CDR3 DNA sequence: TGTGCCAGCAGTGACATGACTAGCGGGGGACTAGCCAAAAACATTCAGTACTTC.

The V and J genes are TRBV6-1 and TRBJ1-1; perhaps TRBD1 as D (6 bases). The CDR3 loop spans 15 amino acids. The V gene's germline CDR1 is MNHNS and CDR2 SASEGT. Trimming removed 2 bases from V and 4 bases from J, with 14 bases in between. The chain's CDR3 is CASSEPGVGGTEAFF. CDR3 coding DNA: TGTGCCAGCAGTGAACCAGGGGTAGGGGGCACTGAAGCTTTCTTT.

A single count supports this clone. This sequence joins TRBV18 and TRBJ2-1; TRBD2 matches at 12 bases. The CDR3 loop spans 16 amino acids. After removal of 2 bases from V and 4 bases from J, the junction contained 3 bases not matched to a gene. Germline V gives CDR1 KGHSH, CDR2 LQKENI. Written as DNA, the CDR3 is TGTGCCAGCTCACCAGGAGGGACTAGCGGGTACAATGAGCAGTTCTTC. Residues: CASSPGGTSGYNEQFF.

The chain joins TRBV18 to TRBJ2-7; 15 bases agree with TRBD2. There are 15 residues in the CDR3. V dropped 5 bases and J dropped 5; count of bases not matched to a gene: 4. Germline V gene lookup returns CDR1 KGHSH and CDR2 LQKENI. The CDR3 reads CASSTRTSGRDEQYF. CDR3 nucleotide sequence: TGTGCCAGCTCAACCCGGACTAGCGGGAGGGACGAGCAGTACTTC.

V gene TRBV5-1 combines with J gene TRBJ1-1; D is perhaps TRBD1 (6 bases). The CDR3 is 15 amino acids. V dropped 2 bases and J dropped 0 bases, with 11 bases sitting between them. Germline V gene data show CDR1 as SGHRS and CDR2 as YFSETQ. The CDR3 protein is CASSFSDRLNTEAFF. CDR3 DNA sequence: TGCGCCAGCAGCTTTAGTGACAGGTTGAACACTGAAGCTTTCTTT.

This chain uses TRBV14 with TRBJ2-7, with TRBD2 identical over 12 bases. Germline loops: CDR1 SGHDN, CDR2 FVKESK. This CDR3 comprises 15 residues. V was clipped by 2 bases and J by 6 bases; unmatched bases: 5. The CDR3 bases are TGTGCCAGCAGCCAAACTAGCGGGAGGCCGGTCGAGCAGTACTTC. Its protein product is CASSQTSGRPVEQYF.

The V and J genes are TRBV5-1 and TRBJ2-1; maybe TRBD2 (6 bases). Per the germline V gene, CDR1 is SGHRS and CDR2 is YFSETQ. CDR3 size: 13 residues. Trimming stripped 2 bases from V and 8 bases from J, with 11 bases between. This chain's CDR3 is CASSLVASDEQFF. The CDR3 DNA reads TGCGCCAGCAGCTTAGTGGCTAGCGATGAGCAGTTCTTC.

CDR3 residues: CATSRNREADTQYF. The CDR3 bases are TGTGCCACCAGCAGGAATCGGGAGGCAGATACGCAGTATTTT. V usage is TRBV15 and J usage is TRBJ2-3; 7 nucleotides match TRBD2. The CDR3 has 14 amino acids. Germline CDR1 is LNHNV and CDR2 is YYDKDF (reference sequence). After removal of 3 bases from V and 4 bases from J, the junction contained 4 bases not matched to a gene.

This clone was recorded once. CDR3 residues: CASSGYSFSGANVLTF. The CDR3 DNA reads TGTGCCAGTAGTGGATACAGTTTCTCTGGGGCCAACGTCCTGACTTTC. The chain combines TRBV19 with TRBJ2-6; D unclear. The ends were cut back, 5 bases at V and 0 bases at J, with 11 bases in the middle. The CDR3 spans 16 residues. Germline CDR1 is LNHDA and CDR2 is SQIVND (reference sequence).

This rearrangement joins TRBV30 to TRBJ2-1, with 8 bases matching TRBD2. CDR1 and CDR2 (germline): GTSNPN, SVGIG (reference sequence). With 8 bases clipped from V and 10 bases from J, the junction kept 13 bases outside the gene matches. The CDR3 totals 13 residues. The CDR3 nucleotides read TGTGCCGTACCGGGACTAGGTTTATCCGAGCAGTTCTTC. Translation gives CAVPGLGLSEQFF.

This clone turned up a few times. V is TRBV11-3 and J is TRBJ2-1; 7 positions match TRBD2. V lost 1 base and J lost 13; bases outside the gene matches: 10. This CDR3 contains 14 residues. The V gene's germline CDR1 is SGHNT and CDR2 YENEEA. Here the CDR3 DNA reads TGTGCCAGCAGCTTAGCATTGGTGGGGGGGACTCAGTTCTTC. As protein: CASSLALVGGTQFF.

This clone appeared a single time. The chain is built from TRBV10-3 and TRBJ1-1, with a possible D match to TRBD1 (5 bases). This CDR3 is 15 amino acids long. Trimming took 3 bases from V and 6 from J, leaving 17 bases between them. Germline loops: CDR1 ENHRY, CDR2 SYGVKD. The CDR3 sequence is CAISDLQGGGSEAFF. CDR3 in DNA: TGTGCCATCAGTGACCTCCAGGGTGGAGGGTCTGAAGCTTTCTTT.

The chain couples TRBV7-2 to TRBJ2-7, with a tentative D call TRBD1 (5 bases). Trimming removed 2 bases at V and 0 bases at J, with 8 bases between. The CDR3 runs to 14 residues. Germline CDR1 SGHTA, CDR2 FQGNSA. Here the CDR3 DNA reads TGTGCCAGCAGCTTACAGGGTGTCTCCTACGAGCAGTACTTC. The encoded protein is CASSLQGVSYEQYF.

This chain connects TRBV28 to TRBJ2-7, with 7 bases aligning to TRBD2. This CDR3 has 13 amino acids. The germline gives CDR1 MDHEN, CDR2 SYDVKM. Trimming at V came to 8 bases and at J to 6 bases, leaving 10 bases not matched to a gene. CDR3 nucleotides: TGTGCCAGCCTCCCGGGAAGGGAGGGCGAGCAGTACTTC. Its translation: CASLPGREGEQYF.

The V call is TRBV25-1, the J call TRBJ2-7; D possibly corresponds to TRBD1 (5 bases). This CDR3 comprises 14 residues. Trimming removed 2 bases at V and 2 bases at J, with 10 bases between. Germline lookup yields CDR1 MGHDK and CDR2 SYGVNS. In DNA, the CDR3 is TGTGCCAGCAGTGAAGGGGCACTACCCTACGAGCAGTACTTC. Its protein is CASSEGALPYEQYF.

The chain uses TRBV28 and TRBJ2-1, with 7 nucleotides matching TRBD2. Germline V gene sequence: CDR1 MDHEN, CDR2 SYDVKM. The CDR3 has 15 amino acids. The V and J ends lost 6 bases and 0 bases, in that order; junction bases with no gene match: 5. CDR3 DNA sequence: TGTGCCAGCAGGGCGGGCGGGAGCTCCTACAATGAGCAGTTCTTC. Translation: CASRAGGSSYNEQFF.

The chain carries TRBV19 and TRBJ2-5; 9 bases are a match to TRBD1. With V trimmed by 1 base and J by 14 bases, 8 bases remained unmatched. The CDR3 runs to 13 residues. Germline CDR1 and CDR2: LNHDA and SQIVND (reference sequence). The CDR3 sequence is CASSIGAQGAIYF. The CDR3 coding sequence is TGTGCCAGTAGTATAGGGGCACAGGGGGCTATCTACTTC.

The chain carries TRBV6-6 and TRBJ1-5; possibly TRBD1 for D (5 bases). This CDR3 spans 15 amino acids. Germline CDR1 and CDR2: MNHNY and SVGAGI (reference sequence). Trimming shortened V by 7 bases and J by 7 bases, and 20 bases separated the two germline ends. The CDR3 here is CASTPKGAGGQPQHF. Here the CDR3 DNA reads TGTGCCAGCACCCCTAAGGGCGCCGGGGGGCAGCCCCAGCATTTT.

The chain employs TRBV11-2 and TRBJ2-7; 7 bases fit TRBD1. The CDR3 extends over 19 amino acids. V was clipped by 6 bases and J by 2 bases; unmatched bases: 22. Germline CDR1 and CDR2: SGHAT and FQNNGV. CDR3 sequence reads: CASRPIAKNRDSETYEQYF. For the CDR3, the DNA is TGTGCCAGCAGGCCGATTGCAAAGAACCGGGACAGCGAGACCTACGAGCAGTACTTC.

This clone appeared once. This CDR3 is CASSIAAGETQYF. The CDR3 DNA reads TGTGCCAGTAGTATCGCGGCTGGGGAGACCCAGTACTTC. The chain joins TRBV19 to TRBJ2-5; D uncertain. V lost 3 bases to trimming and J lost 5 bases, with 10 bases between them. There are 13 residues in the CDR3. The germline V gene has CDR1 LNHDA and CDR2 SQIVND (reference sequence).

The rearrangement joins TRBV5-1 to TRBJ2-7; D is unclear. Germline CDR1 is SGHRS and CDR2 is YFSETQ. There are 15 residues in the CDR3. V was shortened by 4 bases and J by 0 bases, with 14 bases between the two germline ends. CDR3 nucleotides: TGCGCCAGCAGCCCAAAGCAGGATGGCTCCTACGAGCAGTACTTC. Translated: CASSPKQDGSYEQYF.

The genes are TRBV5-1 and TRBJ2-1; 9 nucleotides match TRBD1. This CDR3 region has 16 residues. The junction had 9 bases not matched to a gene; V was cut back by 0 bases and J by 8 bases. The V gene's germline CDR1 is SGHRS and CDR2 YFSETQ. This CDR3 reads CASSLVPGTGYDEQFF. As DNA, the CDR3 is TGCGCCAGCAGCTTGGTACCGGGGACAGGGTACGATGAGCAGTTCTTC.

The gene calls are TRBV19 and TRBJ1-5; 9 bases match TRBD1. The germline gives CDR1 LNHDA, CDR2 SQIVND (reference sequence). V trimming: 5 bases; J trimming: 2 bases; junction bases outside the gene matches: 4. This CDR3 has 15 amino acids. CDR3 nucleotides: TGTGCCAGTAGTTGGACAGGGGAGGGCAATCAGCCCCAGCATTTT. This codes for CASSWTGEGNQPQHF.